Sequencing of this TCR beta chain was carried out in a study of OX40 agonist ivuxolimab in advanced cancers. Some background on the complete study: Ivuxolimab, which targeted the costimulatory receptor OX40 (CD134), was an agonistic, fully human IgG2 monoclonal antibody. Intravenous ivuxolimab was administered to patients every 2 weeks at six dose levels: 0.01, 0.1, 0.3, 1.5, 3 and 10 mg/kg. Of the approximately 54 dose-escalation patients, hepatocellular carcinoma was present in approximately 20, melanoma in around 15, renal cell carcinoma in 9 and head and neck cancer in 9. A male proportion of almost 85% and a mean age of about 60 years, ranging from 23 to 79, were recorded for the dose-escalation cohort. Patients were allowed to have had prior anti-PD-1, anti-PD-L1 or anti-CTLA-4 therapy, and approximately 41% of the dose-escalation patients had previously received checkpoint inhibitors. Three dose-escalation patients achieved partial responses, one with hepatocellular carcinoma and two with cutaneous melanoma. The purpose of peripheral TCRbeta sequencing was to test whether ivuxolimab changed TCR sequence diversity and led to clonal T-cell expansion. The paper reports the monotherapy dose-escalation portion (N = 52 patients) of the phase I ivuxolimab trial.

Paper-wide results and their limitations: Clonal expansion of both CD4+ and CD8+ blood T cells was observed from baseline to week 6 at doses 0.1 to 3.0 mg/kg. The antigen specificity of the clonally expanded peripheral T cells was not determined. After ivuxolimab, more expanded clones were found on average in CD8+ T cells than in CD4+ T cells. Partial responders in the 0.1-3.0 mg/kg groups had among the lowest normalized peripheral clonal expansion, especially among CD8+ T cells. Low levels of normalized T-cell clonal expansion were also seen in some nonresponding patients.

Trimming accounts for 6 bases at V and 3 bases at J, while the number of junction bases matched to no gene is 8. The CDR3 sequence holds 15 residues, the cysteine and phenylalanine included. CDR3 DNA only is kept here, 45 bases in frame from base 1. CDR1 and CDR2 are drawn from the germline V gene: MDHEN, SYDVKM. Patients with autoimmune disease history or receiving systemic immunosuppression were excluded from the trial. In every dose cohort, peripheral blood was drawn for TCR sequencing at baseline, cycle 4 day 1, and cycle 7 day 1. Samples were obtained from an open-label, multicenter, first-in-human phase I dose-escalation trial of ivuxolimab. Adults with locally advanced or metastatic melanoma, renal cell, hepatocellular, or head and neck squamous cell carcinoma were enrolled in the trial. Before TCR sequencing, CD4+ T cells and CD8+ T cells were sorted from peripheral blood as separate populations.

Concerning this clone: No antigen is known for it. Per-nucleotide qualities are absent, and no much larger clonotype sits a single base away.

For sequencing of the TCRbeta CDR3 region, genomic DNA was extracted from the sorted cells. TCRbeta CDR3 regions were sequenced using the immunoSEQ Assay. TCRdb mirrors the immuneACCESS table, restricted to in-frame sequences. Some clones are absent from its copies; in checked studies, under half trace to an unresolved V gene, and the reason for the others is unknown. The sample records 58,000 or so clones, 70% to 90% of which are singletons. Together, the top ten hold 3% to 3.5% of the sample. This sample comprised CD4+ or CD8+ T cells sorted from blood, obtained in a trial of the OX40 agonist ivuxolimab. The source of this sequence is an adult with an advanced solid tumor such as melanoma, head and neck, liver or kidney cancer. The chain is encoded by TRBV28 joined to TRBJ2-1, with 7 central nucleotides matching TRBD1. The CDR3 reads as follows: CASRRRQGVYNEQFF. The bases read TGTGCCAGCAGGCGAAGACAGGGAGTCTACAATGAGCAGTTCTTC.